This T cell receptor beta chain was sequenced in a study of CD8+ T cells in alopecia areata. Looking at the study overall: Among treated patients, oral tofacitinib was administered at 5 to 10 mg twice daily.

CDR3 length equals 14 residues. The V and J ends lost 1 base and 0 bases respectively, with 9 bases between them. From germline, CDR1 is GTSNPN and CDR2 SVGIG (reference sequence). Using a FACSAria, the CD4+ and CD8+ T cells were sorted from the PBMCs. Points from the study as a whole: Lesional tissue from the scalp (especially in alopecia totalis/universalis) showed higher clonality than normal scalp.

cDNA prepared by RNA extraction and subsequent reverse transcription served as the template for sequencing. Method: immunoSEQ multiplex PCR; TCRdb's copy keeps in-frame clones and lacks some. The sample records some 180,000 clones, roughly 59% being singletons. Regarding this clone: Its antigen is not identified.

The chain carries TRBV30 and TRBJ1-1; D unclear. The sequenced sample was CD4+ T cells sorted from blood, obtained at week 0. This clonotype originated in a human donor with alopecia areata. The CDR3 sequence is CAWSGAALNTEAFF. The CDR3 nucleotides read TGTGCCTGGAGTGGGGCAGCACTGAACACTGAAGCTTTCTTT.